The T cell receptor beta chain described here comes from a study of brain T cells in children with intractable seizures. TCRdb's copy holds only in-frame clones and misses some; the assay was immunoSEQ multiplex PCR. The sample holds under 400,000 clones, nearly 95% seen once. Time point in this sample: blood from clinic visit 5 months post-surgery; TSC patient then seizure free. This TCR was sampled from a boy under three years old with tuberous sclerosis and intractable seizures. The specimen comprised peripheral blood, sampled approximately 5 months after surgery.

The CDR3 nucleotides read TGTGCCAGCAGCTTGGTAGCGGGAGAGAACACCGGGGAGCTGTTTTTT. This encodes CASSLVAGENTGELFF. The chain employs TRBV7-3 and TRBJ2-2; 9 positions agree with TRBD2. The junction had 3 bases not matched to a gene; V was cut back by 3 bases and J by 1 base. The CDR3 covers 16 residues. Germline V gene sequence: CDR1 SGHTA, CDR2 FQGTGA.